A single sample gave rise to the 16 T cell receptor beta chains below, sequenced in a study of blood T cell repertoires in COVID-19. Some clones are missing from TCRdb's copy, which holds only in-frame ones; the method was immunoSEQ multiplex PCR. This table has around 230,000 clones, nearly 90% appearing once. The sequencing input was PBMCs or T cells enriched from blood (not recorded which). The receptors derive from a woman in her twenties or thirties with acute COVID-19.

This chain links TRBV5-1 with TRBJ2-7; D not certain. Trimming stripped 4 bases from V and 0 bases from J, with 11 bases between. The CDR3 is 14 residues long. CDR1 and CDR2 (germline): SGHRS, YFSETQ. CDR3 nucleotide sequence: TGCGCCAGCAGCCCGACTCCAAACTCCTACGAGCAGTACTTC. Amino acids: CASSPTPNSYEQYF.

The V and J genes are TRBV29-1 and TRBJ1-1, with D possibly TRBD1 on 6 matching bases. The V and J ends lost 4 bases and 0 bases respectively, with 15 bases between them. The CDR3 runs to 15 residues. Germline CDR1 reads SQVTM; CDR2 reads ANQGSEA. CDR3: CSVAELQGLNTEAFF. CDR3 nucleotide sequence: TGCAGCGTTGCCGAACTACAGGGTTTGAACACTGAAGCTTTCTTT.

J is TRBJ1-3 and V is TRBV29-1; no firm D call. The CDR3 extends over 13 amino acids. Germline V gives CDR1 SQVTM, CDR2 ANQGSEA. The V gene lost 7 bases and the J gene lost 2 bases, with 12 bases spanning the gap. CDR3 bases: TGCAGCGGGAGGGAGGGTCCTGGAAACACCATATATTTT. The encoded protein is CSGREGPGNTIYF. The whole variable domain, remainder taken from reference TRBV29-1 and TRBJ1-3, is SAVISQKPSRDICQRGTSLTIQCQVDSQVTMMFWYRQQPGQSLTLIATANQGSEATYESGFVIDKFPISRPNLTFSTLTVSNMSPEDSSIYLCSGREGPGNTIYFGEGSWLTVV.

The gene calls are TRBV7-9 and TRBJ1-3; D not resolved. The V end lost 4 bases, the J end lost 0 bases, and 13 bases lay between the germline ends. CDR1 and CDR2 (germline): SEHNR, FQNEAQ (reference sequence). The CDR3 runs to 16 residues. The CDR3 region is CASSYVGANSGNTIYF. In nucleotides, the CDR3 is TGTGCCAGCAGCTACGTGGGAGCCAACTCTGGAAACACCATATATTTT.

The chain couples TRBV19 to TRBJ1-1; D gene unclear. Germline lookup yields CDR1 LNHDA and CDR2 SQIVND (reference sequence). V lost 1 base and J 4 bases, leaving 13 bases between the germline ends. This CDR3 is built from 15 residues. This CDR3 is CASSIGLRVGTEAFF. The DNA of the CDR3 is TGTGCCAGTAGTATAGGGTTGAGGGTTGGCACTGAAGCTTTCTTT.

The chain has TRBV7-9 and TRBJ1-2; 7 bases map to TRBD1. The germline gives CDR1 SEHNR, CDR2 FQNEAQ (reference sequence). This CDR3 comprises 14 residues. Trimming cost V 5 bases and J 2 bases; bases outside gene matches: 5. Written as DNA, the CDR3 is TGTGCCAGCAGCCGGGACAGTACGAACTATGGCTACACCTTC. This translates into CASSRDSTNYGYTF.

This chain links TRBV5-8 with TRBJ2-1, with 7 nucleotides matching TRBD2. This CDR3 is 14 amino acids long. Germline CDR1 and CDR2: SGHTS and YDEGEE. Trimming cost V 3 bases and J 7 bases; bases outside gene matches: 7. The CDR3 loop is CASSSRRGSNEQFF. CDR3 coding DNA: TGTGCCAGCAGCTCTAGGCGGGGGTCGAATGAGCAGTTCTTC.

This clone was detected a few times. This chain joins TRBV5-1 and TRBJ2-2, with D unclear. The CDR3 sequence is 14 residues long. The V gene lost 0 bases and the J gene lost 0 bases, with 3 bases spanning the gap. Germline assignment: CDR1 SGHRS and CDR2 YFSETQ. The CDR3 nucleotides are TGCGCCAGCAGCTTGGGGCCGAACACCGGGGAGCTGTTTTTT. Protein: CASSLGPNTGELFF. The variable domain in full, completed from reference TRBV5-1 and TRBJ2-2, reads KAGVTQTPRYLIKTRGQQVTLSCSPISGHRSVSWYQQTPGQGLQFLFEYFSETQRNKGNFPGRFSGRQFSNSRSEMNVSTLELGDSALYLCASSLGPNTGELFFGEGSRLTVL.

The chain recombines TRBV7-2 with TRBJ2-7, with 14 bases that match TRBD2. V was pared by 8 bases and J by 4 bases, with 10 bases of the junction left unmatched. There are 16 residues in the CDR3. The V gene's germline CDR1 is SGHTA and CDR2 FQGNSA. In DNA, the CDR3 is TGTGCCAGCGAAAGACGCGGACTAGCGGGGGGATACGAGCAGTACTTC. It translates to CASERRGLAGGYEQYF.

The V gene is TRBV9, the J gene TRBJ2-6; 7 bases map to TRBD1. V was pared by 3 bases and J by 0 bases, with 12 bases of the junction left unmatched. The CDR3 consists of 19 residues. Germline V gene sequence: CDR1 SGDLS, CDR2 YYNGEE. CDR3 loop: CASSAGPGQSNSGANVLTF. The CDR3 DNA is TGTGCCAGCAGCGCCGGTCCGGGACAGTCGAACTCTGGGGCCAACGTCCTGACTTTC.

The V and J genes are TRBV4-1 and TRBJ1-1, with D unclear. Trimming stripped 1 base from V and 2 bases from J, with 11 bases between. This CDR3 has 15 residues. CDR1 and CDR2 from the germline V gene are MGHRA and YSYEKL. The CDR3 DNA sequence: TGCGCCAGCAGCCAAGGCCCGGAGGGCAACACTGAAGCTTTCTTT. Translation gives CASSQGPEGNTEAFF.

The CDR3: CASSYSTAGAGDEQFF. The CDR3 coding sequence is TGTGCCAGCAGTTACTCGACAGCGGGGGCGGGGGATGAGCAGTTCTTC. The chain carries TRBV6-5 and TRBJ2-1; TRBD2 matches at 8 bases. V shed 0 bases and J 8 bases; nucleotides not matched to a gene: 9. This CDR3 has 16 amino acids. CDR1 and CDR2 from the germline V gene are MNHEY and SVGAGI.

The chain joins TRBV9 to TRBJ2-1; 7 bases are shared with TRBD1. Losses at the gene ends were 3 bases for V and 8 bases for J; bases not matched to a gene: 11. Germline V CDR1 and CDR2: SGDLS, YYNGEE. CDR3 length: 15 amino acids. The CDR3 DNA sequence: TGTGCCAGCAGCGCCTCGACAGGGATGTCCTATGAGCAGTTCTTC. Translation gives CASSASTGMSYEQFF.

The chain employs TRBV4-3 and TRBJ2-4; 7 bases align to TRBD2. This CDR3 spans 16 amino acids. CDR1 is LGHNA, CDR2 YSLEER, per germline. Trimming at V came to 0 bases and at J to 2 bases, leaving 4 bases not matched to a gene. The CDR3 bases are TGCGCCAGCAGCCAAGATTTTGGGACTACCAAAAACATTCAGTACTTC. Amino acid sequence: CASSQDFGTTKNIQYF.

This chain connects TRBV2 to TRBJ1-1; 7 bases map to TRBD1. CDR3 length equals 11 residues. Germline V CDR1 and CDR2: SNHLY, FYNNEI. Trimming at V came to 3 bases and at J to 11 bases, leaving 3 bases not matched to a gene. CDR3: CASSDTGEAFF. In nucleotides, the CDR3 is TGTGCCAGCAGTGATACAGGGGAGGCTTTCTTT.

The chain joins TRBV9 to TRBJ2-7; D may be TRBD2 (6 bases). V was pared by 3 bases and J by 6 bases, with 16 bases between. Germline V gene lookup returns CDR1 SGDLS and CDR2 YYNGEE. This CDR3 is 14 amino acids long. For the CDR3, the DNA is TGTGCCAGCAGCGCCAGACAGCAGGAGGGCGAGCAGTACTTC. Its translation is CASSARQQEGEQYF.